This TCR beta chain is drawn from a study of cytotoxic CD8 clonotypes in ibrutinib-treated CLL. Clones were read by immunoSEQ multiplex PCR, and TCRdb kept only the in-frame ones, dropping some. The sample holds about 68,000 clones; approximately 70% are singletons and the top ten take approximately 5.2%. This clone was counted a few times. Germline V gene data show CDR1 as SGDLS and CDR2 as YYNGEE. This CDR3 region has 13 residues. The V gene end was trimmed by 4 bases and the J gene end by 1 base; junction bases not matched to a gene: 0. This material consisted of PBMCs, taken after 12 months of ibrutinib treatment. The receptor was derived from a human donor with chronic lymphocytic leukemia. The chain employs TRBV9 and TRBJ2-7; 9 bases match TRBD2. The CDR3, as DNA: TGTGCCAGCAGCCTAGCGGGGTCCTACGAGCAGTACTTC. This sequence encodes CASSLAGSYEQYF.